The next 15 T cell receptor beta chains were all read from a single sample in a study of blood T cell repertoires in COVID-19. TCRdb's table, derived via immunoSEQ multiplex PCR, lists solely in-frame clones and lacks some. Of around 200,000 clones in the sample, over 80% were seen once. Sequencing was performed on peripheral blood. These receptors came from a human donor in a cohort sampled during active COVID-19.

This clone was detected once. J is TRBJ2-3 and V is TRBV9; 14 positions match TRBD2. Per the germline V gene, CDR1 is SGDLS and CDR2 is YYNGEE. V dropped 4 bases and J dropped 6; count of bases not matched to a gene: 10. This CDR3 has 17 amino acids. In nucleotides, the CDR3 is TGTGCCAGCAGCACCGGACTAGCGGGAGGCCCCTCGGATACGCAGTATTTT. This translates into CASSTGLAGGPSDTQYF. Filled out from reference TRBV9 and TRBJ2-3, the complete variable domain reads DSGVTQTPKHLITATGQRVTLRCSPRSGDLSVYWYQQSLDQGLQFLIQYYNGEERAKGNILERFSAQQFPDLHSELNLSSLELGDSALYFCASSTGLAGGPSDTQYFGPGTRLTVL.

The chain joins TRBV4-3 to TRBJ2-2, with D unresolved. The CDR3 consists of 14 residues. V was pared by 1 base and J by 5 bases, with 8 bases between. The germline CDR1 and CDR2 sequences are LGHNA and YSLEER. The CDR3 region has the DNA TGCGCCAGCAGCCAAGTCGAGCGAACCGGGGAGCTGTTTTTT. This translates into CASSQVERTGELFF.

This chain's CDR3 is CASSHWGRGTSGNEQFF. The DNA of the CDR3 is TGTGCCAGCAGCCATTGGGGCCGGGGGACTAGCGGGAATGAGCAGTTCTTC. This chain joins TRBV3-1 (or the pseudogene TRBV3-2) and TRBJ2-1, with 12 bases identical to TRBD2. The V segment lost 3 bases and the J segment 7 bases; nucleotides outside the gene matches: 10. The CDR3 runs 17 residues. In germline, CDR1 is LGHDT, CDR2 YNNKEL (reference sequence).

The rearrangement uses TRBV4-1 and TRBJ2-7; D not certain. V was cut by 3 bases and J by 1 base, with 13 bases left in between. The CDR3 extends over 15 amino acids. The germline V gene has CDR1 MGHRA and CDR2 YSYEKL. The CDR3 region is CASSQQQEHSYEQYF. The CDR3, as DNA: TGCGCCAGCAGCCAGCAGCAGGAACATTCCTACGAGCAGTACTTC.

The chain couples TRBV7-9 to TRBJ1-3; no definite D call. CDR3 length: 17 residues. V lost 1 base, J lost 0 bases, and 13 bases lay in between. The germline V gene encodes CDR1 SEHNR and CDR2 FQNEAQ (reference sequence). DNA for the CDR3: TGTGCCAGCAGCTTAGGACCGGACGGACTCTCTGGAAACACCATATATTTT. It is translated as CASSLGPDGLSGNTIYF.

The CDR3 nucleotides read TGTGCCTGGAAACTTCCCCAGACAGGGGGAAATTCACCCCTCCACTTT. Translation gives CAWKLPQTGGNSPLHF. The chain couples TRBV30 to TRBJ1-6; 9 bases map to TRBD1. Germline V gene lookup returns CDR1 GTSNPN and CDR2 SVGIG (reference sequence). Unmatched junction bases numbered 11, after V lost 4 bases and J lost 7 bases. This CDR3 has 16 amino acids.

The chain links TRBV11-2 to TRBJ2-5; tentatively, D is TRBD2 (5 bases). Germline CDR1 and CDR2: SGHAT and FQNNGV. The CDR3 totals 17 residues. Trimming took off 4 bases at V and 8 bases at J, with 26 bases between the two ends. CDR3 in DNA: TGTGCCAGCAGCTCGATTCGAGGGCAGAGCTTCGGAGAAACCCAGTACTTC. Amino acids: CASSSIRGQSFGETQYF.

The V call is TRBV23-1, the J call TRBJ2-7; 9 bases fit TRBD1. TRBV23-1 is marked as an open reading frame, function uncertain. V lost 2 bases, J lost 3 bases, and 5 bases stayed unmatched. CDR3 length equals 15 residues. CDR3 DNA: TGCGCCAGCAGTCAACCGGGACAGGGACGCTACGAGCAGTACTTC. Translated: CASSQPGQGRYEQYF.

The V and J genes are TRBV5-1 and TRBJ1-5; 9 nucleotides line up with TRBD1. Germline-derived CDR1 and CDR2 are SGHRS and YFSETQ. CDR3 length: 15 residues. The junction had 2 bases not matched to a gene; V was cut back by 0 bases and J by 4 bases. This CDR3 is CASSLGDRANQPQHF. The DNA of the CDR3 is TGCGCCAGCAGCTTGGGGGACAGGGCTAATCAGCCCCAGCATTTT.

This chain joins TRBV9 and TRBJ2-7; 7 bases fit TRBD1. The germline gives CDR1 SGDLS, CDR2 YYNGEE. The CDR3 has 15 residues. With 3 bases clipped from V and 5 bases from J, the junction kept 11 bases outside the gene matches. DNA of the CDR3: TGTGCCAGCAGCGCACGAAGAGACAGGGCTAACGAGCAGTACTTC. The encoded protein is CASSARRDRANEQYF.

This chain uses TRBV9 with TRBJ2-4, with TRBD2 matching 13 bases. CDR3 size: 17 residues. Trimming at V came to 3 bases and at J to 6 bases, leaving 9 bases not matched to a gene. Germline V gene sequence: CDR1 SGDLS, CDR2 YYNGEE. CDR3 loop: CASSAPGLAGIGNIQYF. In nucleotides, the CDR3 is TGTGCCAGCAGCGCACCGGGACTAGCGGGAATCGGAAACATTCAGTACTTC.

The rearrangement links TRBV5-1 to TRBJ2-7; 7 bases are a match to TRBD2. V lost 2 bases and J lost 1; bases outside the gene matches: 6. This CDR3 has 15 residues. The V gene's germline CDR1 is SGHRS and CDR2 YFSETQ. The CDR3 region is CASSLTSVSSYEQYF. In nucleotides, the CDR3 is TGCGCCAGCAGCTTAACTAGCGTGTCTTCCTACGAGCAGTACTTC.

The chain's CDR3 is CASSSGLAANTGELFF. DNA of the CDR3: TGTGCCAGCTCATCGGGACTAGCGGCGAACACCGGGGAGCTGTTTTTT. The chain carries TRBV18 and TRBJ2-2, with 11 nucleotides matching TRBD2. The CDR3 spans 16 residues. CDR1 and CDR2 from the germline V gene are KGHSH and LQKENI. Unmatched junction bases numbered 2, after V lost 5 bases and J lost 0 bases. Combining the CDR3 with reference TRBV18 and TRBJ2-2 gives the whole variable domain NAGVMQNPRHLVRRRGQEARLRCSPMKGHSHVYWYRQLPEEGLKFMVYLQKENIIDESGMPKERFSAEFPKEGPSILRIQQVVRGDSAAYFCASSSGLAANTGELFFGEGSRLTVL.

The chain couples TRBV5-1 to TRBJ2-3, with a weak D call TRBD2 (6 bases). Germline V gene data show CDR1 as SGHRS and CDR2 as YFSETQ. The V gene lost 9 bases and the J gene lost 2 bases, with 16 bases spanning the gap. The CDR3 is 14 amino acids. The DNA for the CDR3 is TGCGCCACCGGAATAATGGGACTCACAGATACGCAGTATTTT. Translation gives CATGIMGLTDTQYF.

The CDR3 loop is CASSPPPGSSYNEQFF. The CDR3 bases are TGTGCCAGCAGCCCCCCACCGGGGAGCTCCTACAATGAGCAGTTCTTC. The chain recombines TRBV14 with TRBJ2-1, with a weak D call TRBD2 (5 bases). The V gene's germline CDR1 is SGHDN and CDR2 FVKESK. V lost 4 bases and J lost 0, with 13 bases in between. The CDR3 length is 16 residues.